The following is a T cell receptor beta chain sequence with its context. What it recognizes is unknown. Following RNA extraction, reverse transcription yielded cDNA that acted as the sequencing template. The method was immunoSEQ multiplex PCR; TCRdb's version includes in-frame clones alone and lacks a portion of them. There are over 150,000 clones in the sample; around three fifths occur only once, and 13% to 15% lies in the top ten. Described treatment: oral pan-JAK inhibitor, 5-10 mg twice daily. Lesional scalp punch biopsies and peripheral blood were collected from alopecia areata patients. These data are taken from a study of CD8+ T cells in alopecia areata. Across the study: Those treated were given oral tofacitinib at 5 to 10 mg twice daily. Overall study results and limits: For baseline CD8+ expansion, any link to response stays uncertain with one nonresponder. In scalp, tofacitinib significantly decreased clonality and expanded CD8+ clones among the top 100.

The CDR3 consists of 14 residues. Germline trimming cut 4 bases from V and 2 bases from J; bases unmatched to any gene: 7. Germline V lookup: CDR1 GTSNPN, CDR2 SVGIG (reference sequence). This clonotype originated in a human donor with alopecia areata. This chain connects TRBV30 to TRBJ1-2, with 7 positions matching TRBD1. The sample here was CD4+ T cells sorted from blood, taken at week 24, from a patient treated with tofacitinib. The CDR3: CAWIPGGPNYGYTF. The CDR3 region has the DNA TGTGCCTGGATACCAGGGGGACCCAACTATGGCTACACCTTC.